Each of the 23 T cell receptor beta chains below was sequenced from the same sample in a study of blood T cells in healthy people across ages. Next came a second PCR, run for roughly 6 to 11 cycles, which used a sample-barcoded 5' primer along with a J-beta primer mix. TCRdb used MiXCR to reprocess the 5' RACE reads, holding one entry per CDR3 protein. Among fewer than 900,000 distinct CDR3 sequences listed, under 40% were seen once. The sample consisted of blood. The receptors originated from a man between 18 and 35 years old in good health.

This clonotype came up a few times. The chain recombines TRBV5-1 with TRBJ2-3; 7 nucleotides agree with TRBD2. The ends lost 9 bases at V and 2 bases at J; junction bases unmatched: 12. Per the germline V gene, CDR1 is SGHRS and CDR2 is YFSETQ. The CDR3 extends over 15 amino acids. CDR3 sequence (DNA): TGCGCCACAGCATGGGGCGGGAGAACCACAGATACGCAGTATTTT. Its protein is CATAWGGRTTDTQYF.

A word on this clonotype: At one end the junction does not follow the germline gene, possibly because of a read error. This chain joins TRBV7-2 and TRBJ2-4, with D unclear. The germline V gene encodes CDR1 SGHTA and CDR2 FQGNSA. The CDR3 has 12 residues. Here the CDR3 reads CAGSLAGSIQYF. The CDR3 region has the DNA TGTGCCGGCAGCTTAGCAGGCAGCATCCAGTACTTC.

The rearrangement uses TRBV2 and TRBJ2-5; D gene unclear. Between the trimmed V and J ends, which lost 3 bases and 5 bases, there was a span of 13 bases. The CDR3 runs 14 residues. The V gene's germline CDR1 is SNHLY and CDR2 FYNNEI. CDR3 in amino acids: CASSEPRAGETQYF. The DNA for the CDR3 is TGTGCCAGCAGTGAGCCACGAGCCGGGGAGACCCAGTACTTC.

The V and J genes are TRBV20-1 and TRBJ1-4, with TRBD1 identical over 7 bases. Germline V CDR1 and CDR2: DFQATT, SNEGSKA (reference sequence). The CDR3 spans 15 residues. Trimming cost V 1 base and J 3 bases; bases outside gene matches: 5. The CDR3 loop reads CSARGWGTANEKLFF. DNA for the CDR3: TGCAGTGCTAGAGGTTGGGGGACAGCTAATGAAAAACTGTTTTTT.

The chain joins TRBV3-1 to TRBJ2-1; TRBD1 might be the D (5 bases). V shed 4 bases and J shed 13 bases, with 20 bases lying between them. The CDR3 has 14 amino acids. Per germline, CDR1 LGHDT and CDR2 YNNKEL (reference sequence). The CDR3: CASSLTTAQETQFF. The CDR3 nucleotides are TGTGCCAGCAGCCTTACGACAGCCCAAGAGACCCAGTTCTTC.

CDR3 in amino acids: CATSDFRDSKETQYF. In DNA, the CDR3 is TGTGCCACCAGTGATTTCCGGGACTCCAAAGAGACCCAGTACTTC. This sequence joins TRBV24-1 and TRBJ2-5, with D tentatively TRBD2 (6 bases). In germline, CDR1 is KGHDR, CDR2 SFDVKD. V lost 1 base, J lost 3 bases, and 11 bases lay in between. The CDR3 sequence is 15 residues long.

The chain carries TRBV20-1 and TRBJ2-4, with D possibly matching TRBD2 (6 bases). The J call may be in error: the DNA end matches TRBJ2-7 better. This CDR3 comprises 12 residues. CDR1 is DFQATT, CDR2 SNEGSKA, per germline (reference sequence). The CDR3 sequence is CSAGAGAYEQYF. The DNA for the CDR3 is TGCAGTGCTGGAGCGGGCGCCTACGAGCAGTACTTC.

This clonotype was observed many times. The CDR3 DNA reads as TGCGCCAGCAGCCCCGGACAGGGAGGGCACAATGAGCAGTTCTTC. Translation gives CASSPGQGGHNEQFF. The V call is TRBV4-3, the J call TRBJ2-1; D is perhaps TRBD1 (8 bases). Germline CDR1 LGHNA, CDR2 YSLEER. Trimming cost V 4 bases and J 5 bases, with 15 bases left between them. The CDR3 totals 15 residues.

Ten or more counts support this clonotype. The chain uses TRBV2 and TRBJ2-1, with D tentatively TRBD1 (5 bases). Germline assignment: CDR1 SNHLY and CDR2 FYNNEI. The ends were cut back, 3 bases at V and 10 bases at J, with 19 bases in the middle. The CDR3 has 15 amino acids. Written as DNA, the CDR3 is TGTGCCAGCAGTGAGGTAGACAGTTCCTGGGTGGAGCAGTTCTTC. Its translation is CASSEVDSSWVEQFF. The full variable domain, rest sourced from reference TRBV2 and TRBJ2-1, is EPEVTQTPSHQVTQMGQEVILRCVPISNHLYFYWYRQILGQKVEFLVSFYNNEISEKSEIFDDQFSVERPDGSNFTLKIRSTKLEDSAMYFCASSEVDSSWVEQFFGPGTRLTVL.

This chain connects TRBV3-1 to TRBJ2-1; D perhaps matches TRBD1 (7 bases). Germline CDR1 reads LGHDT; CDR2 reads YNNKEL (reference sequence). V lost 0 bases, J lost 6 bases, and 15 bases lay in between. The CDR3 contains 16 residues. The CDR3 here is CASSQDGGTVGNEQFF. The CDR3 nucleotides read TGTGCCAGCAGCCAAGATGGGGGGACAGTAGGCAATGAGCAGTTCTTC.

This clonotype was seen only a few times. CDR3: CASSGDGRYGYTF. In DNA, the CDR3 is TGTGCCAGCAGCGGGGACGGACGCTATGGCTACACCTTC. V is TRBV7-3 and J is TRBJ1-2, with a possible D match to TRBD1 (5 bases). CDR3 length: 13 amino acids. The germline CDR1 and CDR2 sequences are SGHTA and FQGTGA. V shed 5 bases and J shed 4 bases, with 11 bases lying between them.

There are many counts of this clonotype. The rearrangement joins TRBV7-2 to TRBJ2-5; no reliable D call. With 6 bases removed from V and 4 bases from J, the gap between germline ends came to 15 bases. From germline, CDR1 is SGHTA and CDR2 FQGNSA. CDR3 size: 14 residues. The chain's CDR3 is CASSRRMAAETQYF. CDR3 nucleotides: TGTGCCAGCAGTCGGCGGATGGCAGCAGAGACCCAGTACTTC.

The V gene is TRBV20-1, the J gene TRBJ1-1, with 7 bases that match TRBD1. CDR1 DFQATT and CDR2 SNEGSKA come from the germline V gene (reference sequence). The J segment lost 6 bases and the V segment lost 5 bases, leaving 21 bases of the junction unmatched. The CDR3 length is 17 residues. CDR3 nucleotides: TGCAGTGCTGTATATCTAGGGGACAGTACTCGGGAGGCTGAAGCTTTCTTT. Protein sequence: CSAVYLGDSTREAEAFF.

This clonotype was detected a few times. The rearrangement uses TRBV6-5 and TRBJ2-1; TRBD1 agrees at 7 bases. Germline V CDR1 and CDR2: MNHEY, SVGAGI. This CDR3 contains 16 residues. After removal of 5 bases from V and 9 bases from J, the junction contained 16 bases not matched to a gene. CDR3 sequence reads: CASSQMTGMSHGEQFF. DNA of the CDR3: TGTGCCAGCAGTCAAATGACAGGGATGTCCCACGGTGAGCAGTTCTTC.

The chain employs TRBV5-1 and TRBJ2-5, with 7 nucleotides matching TRBD1. This CDR3 region has 14 residues. CDR1 is SGHRS, CDR2 YFSETQ, per germline. After removal of 6 bases from V and 5 bases from J, the junction contained 10 bases not matched to a gene. CDR3 in amino acids: CASNRGGATETQYF. CDR3 sequence (DNA): TGCGCCAGCAATCGAGGGGGCGCCACGGAGACCCAGTACTTC. The full variable domain, completed using reference TRBV5-1 and TRBJ2-5, is KAGVTQTPRYLIKTRGQQVTLSCSPISGHRSVSWYQQTPGQGLQFLFEYFSETQRNKGNFPGRFSGRQFSNSRSEMNVSTLELGDSALYLCASNRGGATETQYFGPGTRLLVL.

V and J are TRBV20-1 and TRBJ1-6; TRBD1 matches 9 bases. Trimming cost V 6 bases and J 3 bases; bases outside gene matches: 6. The CDR3 has 15 residues. Germline CDR1 reads DFQATT; CDR2 reads SNEGSKA (reference sequence). CDR3 DNA: TGCAGTGCCTCCAAGACAGGGGGCTATAATTCACCCCTCCACTTT. It translates to CSASKTGGYNSPLHF.

J is TRBJ1-1 and V is TRBV5-1; D perhaps matches TRBD1 (5 bases). The V gene's germline CDR1 is SGHRS and CDR2 YFSETQ. Trimming took off 4 bases at V and 0 bases at J, with 16 bases between the two ends. The CDR3 runs to 16 residues. The chain's CDR3 is CASSPGTFELNTEAFF. The CDR3 DNA reads as TGCGCCAGCAGCCCAGGGACCTTCGAACTGAACACTGAAGCTTTCTTT.

CDR3 sequence (DNA): TGTGCCAGCAGCGCGATGGGCGTTGCGGGACTCAATCAGCCCCAGCATTTT. Amino acid sequence: CASSAMGVAGLNQPQHF. The chain couples TRBV7-2 to TRBJ1-5; a weak D match, TRBD1 (5 bases). CDR3 length: 17 residues. CDR1 is SGHTA and CDR2 is FQGNSA in the germline V gene. V was trimmed by 5 bases and J by 3 bases, leaving 20 bases between them.

V and J are TRBV15 and TRBJ1-4, with D unresolved. V lost 8 bases and J 5 bases, leaving 15 bases between the germline ends. This CDR3 is 14 amino acids long. Germline loops: CDR1 LNHNV, CDR2 YYDKDF (reference sequence). The CDR3 region is CATRGIVRNEKLFF. In nucleotides, the CDR3 is TGTGCCACCCGCGGGATTGTCAGGAATGAAAAACTGTTTTTT.

This clonotype was observed a handful of times. Relative to the germline gene, one junction end is altered; a read error may explain this. This chain links TRBV4-1 with TRBJ1-4, with a possible D match to TRBD1 (6 bases). This CDR3 region has 18 residues. Germline V gives CDR1 MGHRA, CDR2 YSYEKL. The CDR3 nucleotides are TGCGCCAGCAGCCAAGAGAGGCAGGGGTCCCCCTTAAATGAAGAACTGTTTTTT. Its translation: CASSQERQGSPLNEELFF.

The table lists this clonotype with a few counts. This may be a read error: a much more frequent sequence differs by one nucleotide. J is TRBJ2-7 and V is TRBV5-1; D may match TRBD1 or TRBD2 (5 bases each). This CDR3 spans 16 amino acids. V lost 4 bases and J lost 7, with 24 bases in between. Germline values: CDR1 SGHRS, CDR2 YFSETQ. In DNA, the CDR3 is TGCGCCAGCAGCGTACGGGACGCAAGCTCCTACAATGAGCAGTACTTC. It yields the protein CASSVRDASSYNEQYF.

V and J are TRBV9 and TRBJ2-3; D possibly matches TRBD1 or TRBD2 (5 bases each). Germline assignment: CDR1 SGDLS and CDR2 YYNGEE. This CDR3 comprises 17 residues. V lost 0 bases, J lost 0 bases, and 14 bases lay in between. CDR3 region: CASSVDPLGESTDTQYF. CDR3 DNA: TGTGCCAGCAGCGTAGATCCCCTGGGGGAGAGCACAGATACGCAGTATTTT. Supplemented by reference TRBV9 and TRBJ2-3, the full variable domain reads DSGVTQTPKHLITATGQRVTLRCSPRSGDLSVYWYQQSLDQGLQFLIQYYNGEERAKGNILERFSAQQFPDLHSELNLSSLELGDSALYFCASSVDPLGESTDTQYFGPGTRLTVL.

The V gene is TRBV28, the J gene TRBJ2-5, with a weak D call TRBD1 (6 bases). This CDR3 comprises 15 residues. CDR1 and CDR2 (germline): MDHEN, SYDVKM. Deletions cut 5 bases from V and 3 bases from J, with 16 bases between. Here the CDR3 DNA reads TGTGCCAGCAGTCCCCACTTCGACAGGAAAGAGACCCAGTACTTC. Encoded protein: CASSPHFDRKETQYF.